The entry that follows covers one T cell receptor beta chain sequence. The data were obtained in a study of neurological immune-mediated disorders. As for time point: longitudinal time-point 1 (baseline). This CDR3 comprises 13 residues. Germline values: CDR1 MNHEY, CDR2 SMNVEV (reference sequence). V was cut by 3 bases and J by 1 base, with 6 bases left in between. TCRdb fed the 5' RACE reads into MiXCR, producing one record per CDR3 protein. This table holds approximately 53,000 distinct CDR3 sequences, approximately 11% found once. V and J are TRBV27 and TRBJ1-1; no reliable D call. Sequencing was carried out using PBMCs. The TCR was taken from a woman in her 40s in good health. The CDR3 reads CASSLMANTEAFF. CDR3 DNA sequence: TGTGCCAGCAGTTTGATGGCGAACACTGAAGCTTTCTTT.